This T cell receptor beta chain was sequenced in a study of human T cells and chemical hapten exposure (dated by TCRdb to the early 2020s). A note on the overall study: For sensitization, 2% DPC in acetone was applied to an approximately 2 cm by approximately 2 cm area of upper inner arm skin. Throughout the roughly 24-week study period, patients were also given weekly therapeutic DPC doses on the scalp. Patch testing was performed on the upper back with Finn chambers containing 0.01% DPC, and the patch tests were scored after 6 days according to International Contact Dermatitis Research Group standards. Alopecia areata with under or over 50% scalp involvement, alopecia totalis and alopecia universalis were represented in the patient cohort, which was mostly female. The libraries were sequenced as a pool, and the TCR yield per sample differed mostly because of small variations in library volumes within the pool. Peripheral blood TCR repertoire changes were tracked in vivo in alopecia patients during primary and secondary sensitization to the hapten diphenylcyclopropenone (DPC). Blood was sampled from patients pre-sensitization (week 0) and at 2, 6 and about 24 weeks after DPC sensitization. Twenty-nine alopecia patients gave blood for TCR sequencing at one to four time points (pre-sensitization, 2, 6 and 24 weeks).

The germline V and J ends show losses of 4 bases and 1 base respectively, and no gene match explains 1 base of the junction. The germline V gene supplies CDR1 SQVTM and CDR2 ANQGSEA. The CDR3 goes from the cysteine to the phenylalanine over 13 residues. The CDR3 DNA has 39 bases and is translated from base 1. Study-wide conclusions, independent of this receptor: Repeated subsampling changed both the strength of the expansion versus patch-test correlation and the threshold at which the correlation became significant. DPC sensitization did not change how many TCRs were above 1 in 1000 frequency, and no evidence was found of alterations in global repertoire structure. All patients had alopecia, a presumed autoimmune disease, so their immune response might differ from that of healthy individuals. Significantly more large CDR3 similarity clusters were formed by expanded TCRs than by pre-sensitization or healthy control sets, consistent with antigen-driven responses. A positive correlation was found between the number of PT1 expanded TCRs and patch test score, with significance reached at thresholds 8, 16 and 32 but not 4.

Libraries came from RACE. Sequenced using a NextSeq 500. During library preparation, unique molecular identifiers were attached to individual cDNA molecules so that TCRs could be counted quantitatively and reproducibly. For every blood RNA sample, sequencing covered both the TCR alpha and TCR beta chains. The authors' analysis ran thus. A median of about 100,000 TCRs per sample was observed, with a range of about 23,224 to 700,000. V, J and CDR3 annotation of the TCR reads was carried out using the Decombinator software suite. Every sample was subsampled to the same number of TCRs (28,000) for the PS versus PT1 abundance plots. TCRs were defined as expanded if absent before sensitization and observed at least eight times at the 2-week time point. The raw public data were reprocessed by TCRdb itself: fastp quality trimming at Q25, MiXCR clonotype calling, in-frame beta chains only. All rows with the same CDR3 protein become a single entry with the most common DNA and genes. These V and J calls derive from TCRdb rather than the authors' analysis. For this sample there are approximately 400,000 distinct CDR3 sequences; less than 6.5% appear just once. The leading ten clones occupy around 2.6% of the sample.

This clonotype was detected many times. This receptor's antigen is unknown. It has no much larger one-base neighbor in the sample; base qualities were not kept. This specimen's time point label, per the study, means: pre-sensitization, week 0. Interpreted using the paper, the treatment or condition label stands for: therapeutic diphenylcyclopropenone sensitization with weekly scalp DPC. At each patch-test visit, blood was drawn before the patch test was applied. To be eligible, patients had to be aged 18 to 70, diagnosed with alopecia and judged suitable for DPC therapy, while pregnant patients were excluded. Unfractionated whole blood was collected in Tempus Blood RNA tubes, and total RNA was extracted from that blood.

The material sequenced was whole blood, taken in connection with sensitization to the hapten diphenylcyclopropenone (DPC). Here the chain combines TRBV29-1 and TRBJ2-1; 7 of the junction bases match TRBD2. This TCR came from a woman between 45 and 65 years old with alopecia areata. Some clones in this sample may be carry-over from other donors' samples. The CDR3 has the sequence CSVVLASYNEQFF. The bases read TGCAGCGTTGTACTAGCGTCCTACAATGAGCAGTTCTTC.